This T cell receptor (beta chain) was captured by sequencing in a study of cytomegalovirus exposure and HLA in healthy donors. Whole-study results and caveats: In vitro experiments confirmed that a few CMV-associated chains were specific for CMV antigens. After further analysis at a later stage, under 20,000 TCR beta sequences were associated with HLA alleles at 0.05 false discovery rate.

V dropped 3 bases and J dropped 3 bases, with 6 bases sitting between them. This CDR3 region has 13 residues. The V gene's germline CDR1 is MGHRA and CDR2 YSYEKL. Regarding this clone: Its antigen is unknown.

The study ran its PCR with 60 Vbeta and 13 Jbeta primers. In the original processing: Around 11 million of roughly 81 million unique TCR beta chains were shared, per a later count. TCRdb's copy holds only in-frame clones and misses some; the assay was immunoSEQ multiplex PCR. The V and J calls and clone size were taken over from that table, and D and trimming were inferred from the DNA. In the table there are 120,000 or so clones, 83% of which are singletons. Each donor's status was that of a healthy bone marrow donor. The origin of this receptor is a woman in her forties in good health and CMV-seropositive. The specimen sequenced was PBMCs. This chain links TRBV4-1 with TRBJ2-1, with a tentative D call TRBD2 (6 bases). The CDR3 sequence is CASSQRDYNEQFF. CDR3 coding DNA: TGCGCCAGCAGCCAGCGGGACTACAATGAGCAGTTCTTC.